The clone carrying this TCR beta chain was detected once. The CDR3 contains 16 residues. The germline V gene encodes CDR1 MNHEY and CDR2 SMNVEV (reference sequence). V was clipped by 3 bases and J by 4 bases, with 18 bases between them. Per the original methods: Counts of nucleated cells, estimated from reference gene primer amplification, were obtained. Here immunoSEQ multiplex PCR was the method, and the copy in TCRdb shows in-frame clones only, minus some. V, J and clone size were drawn from that table, and D and trimming were deduced from the DNA. In the table there are roughly 160,000 clones, 70% to 90% of which are singletons. The data originate from a study of blood T cell repertoires in COVID-19. For the study at large: Specimens from acute and convalescent COVID-19 originated in the United States, Italy and Spain.

This rearrangement joins TRBV27 to TRBJ2-5, with D maybe TRBD1 (6 bases). The sequence came from a man in his sixties with COVID-19, enrolled during active disease. Sequencing was done on a sample of peripheral blood. Here the CDR3 reads CASSFGGRGGGETQYF. The CDR3 DNA follows: TGTGCCAGCAGTTTCGGCGGCAGGGGTGGTGGAGAGACCCAGTACTTC.